This T cell receptor (beta chain) was identified in a study of cytomegalovirus exposure and HLA in healthy donors. The CDR3 has 14 amino acids. CDR1 and CDR2 (germline): LNHDA, SQIVND (reference sequence). J gave up 5 bases and V 6 bases, and 9 bases lay outside the gene matches. This clone turned up a few times. The PCR was carried out with 60 Vbeta primers and 13 Jbeta primers. Assay used: immunoSEQ multiplex PCR; TCRdb lists only in-frame clones, some missing. The sample lists 100,000 to 150,000 clones; 74% were seen once. The sample taken for sequencing was PBMCs. This clonotype originated in a woman aged 45-59 years in good health and CMV-seropositive. This sequence joins TRBV19 and TRBJ2-5; 7 bases fit TRBD2. The CDR3 DNA reads as TGTGCCAGTAGGCCCATGGGGGGGTCGGAGACCCAGTACTTC. This encodes CASRPMGGSETQYF.